Below are 25 T cell receptor beta chains sequenced from a single sample in a study of vaccination effects on CD4 cells after COVID-19. Sequencing used immunoSEQ multiplex PCR; TCRdb keeps in-frame clones, though not all of them. The repertoire holds about 33,000 clones, with about four fifths as singletons. Their antigen targets remain unknown. ViraFEST expansion of antigen-specific CD4+ T cells with viral peptide pools preceded sequencing. The authors isolated CD4+ T cells after around 10 days of culture. Each participant received a vaccine that was either BNT162b2 or mRNA-1273, given as two doses. Sequences were derived from CD4+ T cells from PBMCs cultured with HCoV-NL63 spike peptides, sampled after COVID-19 vaccination. Source of these receptors: a human donor who received a COVID-19 vaccine. Some clones in this sample may be carry-over from other donors' samples.

This clone was seen a single time. The rearrangement uses TRBV4-1 and TRBJ2-1, with TRBD1 as a possible D gene (6 bases). This CDR3 comprises 14 residues. V shed 6 bases and J shed 0 bases, with 9 bases lying between them. Germline V CDR1 and CDR2: MGHRA, YSYEKL. The CDR3 DNA sequence: TGCGCCAGCAGGTCGGACAGCTCCTACAATGAGCAGTTCTTC. Amino acids: CASRSDSSYNEQFF.

The chain has TRBV2 and TRBJ1-5; D is unclear. V was cut by 6 bases and J by 4 bases, with 7 bases left in between. From germline, CDR1 is SNHLY and CDR2 FYNNEI. This CDR3 is built from 12 residues. As DNA, the CDR3 is TGTGCCAGCAGACCTATTAATCAGCCCCAGCATTTT. Translation: CASRPINQPQHF.

V is TRBV6-2 or TRBV6-3 and J is TRBJ2-7; TRBD2 matches 8 bases. The CDR3 covers 16 residues. Germline V gene sequence: CDR1 MNHEY, CDR2 SVGEGT. Trimming at V came to 5 bases and at J to 9 bases, leaving 18 bases not matched to a gene. CDR3 loop: CASSDPPGGGPVGQYV. CDR3 DNA: TGTGCCAGCAGTGACCCTCCTGGCGGGGGGCCTGTGGGGCAGTACGTC.

The chain carries TRBV11-2 and TRBJ1-3; D unclear. The CDR3 length is 13 residues. The germline gives CDR1 SGHAT, CDR2 FQNNGV. V was pared by 5 bases and J by 7 bases, with 12 bases between. Here the CDR3 DNA reads TGTGCCAGCAGCACCGGATCCGGGAACACCATATATTTT. Protein product: CASSTGSGNTIYF.

In this sample, this clone is medium-sized. V usage is TRBV11-2 and J usage is TRBJ2-1; perhaps D is TRBD1 or TRBD2 (5 bases each). The CDR3 contains 13 residues. Trimming cost V 6 bases and J 5 bases, with 11 bases left between them. From germline, CDR1 is SGHAT and CDR2 FQNNGV. The CDR3 loop is CASSRGRNNEQFF. CDR3 nucleotide sequence: TGTGCCAGCAGTAGGGGACGGAACAATGAGCAGTTCTTC.

The rearrangement joins TRBV12-3 or TRBV12-4 to TRBJ1-2; the D gene is possibly TRBD1 (5 bases). The CDR3 loop spans 13 amino acids. V lost 3 bases, J lost 1 base, and 6 bases lay in between. The CDR3 bases are TGTGCCAGCAGTTTCGGACATAACTATGGCTACACCTTC. Translated: CASSFGHNYGYTF.

The chain recombines TRBV6-1 with TRBJ2-5; either TRBD1 or TRBD2 may supply D (5 bases each). Germline-derived CDR1 and CDR2 are MNHNS and SASEGT. The CDR3 runs to 16 residues. Trimming stripped 4 bases from V and 5 bases from J, with 20 bases between. As DNA, the CDR3 is TGTGCCAGCAGTGGGAACCGGAGAGGGACCGAGGAGACCCAGTACTTC. This sequence encodes CASSGNRRGTEETQYF.

The V and J genes are TRBV28 and TRBJ2-1; 14 bases are a match to TRBD2. The CDR3 has 16 residues. CDR1 and CDR2 from the germline V gene are MDHEN and SYDVKM. V shed 6 bases, J shed 5 bases, and the junction held 6 bases outside the gene matches. The CDR3 spells CASSPTSGGEHNEQFF. CDR3 in DNA: TGTGCCAGCAGCCCGACTAGCGGGGGGGAACACAATGAGCAGTTCTTC.

The J gene is TRBJ2-7, the V gene TRBV6-2 or TRBV6-3, with D perhaps being TRBD1 or TRBD2 (5 bases each). CDR1 and CDR2 (germline): MNHEY, SVGEGT. CDR3 length: 17 residues. V lost 6 bases and J 0 bases, leaving 21 bases between the germline ends. This CDR3 is CASSPGRADTYSYEQYV. CDR3 in DNA: TGTGCCAGCAGCCCAGGGCGGGCGGATACCTACTCCTACGAGCAGTACGTC.

In DNA, the CDR3 is TGCAGCGTTGAAAATACAGGGAATGGAAACACCATATATTTT. This gives the protein CSVENTGNGNTIYF. V usage is TRBV29-1 and J usage is TRBJ1-3; possible D gene TRBD1, 6 bases. Germline loops: CDR1 SQVTM, CDR2 ANQGSEA. V was cut by 2 bases and J by 3 bases, with 11 bases left in between. The CDR3 spans 14 residues.

The chain employs TRBV5-1 and TRBJ1-1; tentative D call: TRBD1 (5 bases). Germline values: CDR1 SGHRS, CDR2 YFSETQ. The germline V and J ends were trimmed by 5 bases and 1 base, with 15 bases remaining between them. This CDR3 spans 15 amino acids. In DNA, the CDR3 is TGCGCCAGCAGTTCAGACTGGGGGGGGAACACTGAAGCTTTCTTT. This gives the protein CASSSDWGGNTEAFF. Full variable domain (outside the CDR3, taken from reference TRBV5-1 and TRBJ1-1): KAGVTQTPRYLIKTRGQQVTLSCSPISGHRSVSWYQQTPGQGLQFLFEYFSETQRNKGNFPGRFSGRQFSNSRSEMNVSTLELGDSALYLCASSSDWGGNTEAFFGQGTRLTVV.

V gene TRBV28 combines with J gene TRBJ1-5; D is perhaps TRBD1 (6 bases). Trimming took off 8 bases at V and 2 bases at J, with 19 bases between the two ends. Germline V gene data show CDR1 as MDHEN and CDR2 as SYDVKM. The CDR3 is 16 residues long. The CDR3 coding sequence is TGTGCCAGCCTGAAGGGGCCAGGGGCAGGCAATCAGCCCCAGCATTTT. Protein product: CASLKGPGAGNQPQHF.

V is TRBV6-6 and J is TRBJ1-5; TRBD1 is a possible D gene (5 bases). CDR3 length: 12 residues. CDR1 is MNHNY and CDR2 is SVGAGI in the germline V gene (reference sequence). The germline V and J ends were trimmed by 4 bases and 6 bases, with 7 bases remaining between them. The CDR3 nucleotides are TGTGCCAGCAGTTCAGGGTCTCAGCCCCAGCATTTT. Translating it yields CASSSGSQPQHF.

The chain uses TRBV10-3 and TRBJ1-3; D is unclear. From germline, CDR1 is ENHRY and CDR2 SYGVKD. This CDR3 contains 15 residues. The germline V and J ends were trimmed by 1 base and 0 bases, with 7 bases remaining between them. In nucleotides, the CDR3 is TGTGCCATCAGTGAGTTAGGCAGCTCTGGAAACACCATATATTTT. The encoded protein is CAISELGSSGNTIYF.

The chain recombines TRBV2 with TRBJ2-7; the D is unclear. The V and J ends lost 6 bases and 1 base respectively, with 7 bases between them. The V gene's germline CDR1 is SNHLY and CDR2 FYNNEI. The CDR3 is 12 amino acids. The CDR3 DNA reads as TGTGCCAGCAGGGACGGTTCCTACGAGCAGTACGTC. Translated: CASRDGSYEQYV.

This clone has just one count. The J gene is TRBJ2-5, the V gene TRBV4-1, with 9 bases lining up with TRBD2. Looked up from germline, CDR1 is MGHRA and CDR2 is YSYEKL. Trimming cost V 0 bases and J 2 bases; bases outside gene matches: 7. There are 17 residues in the CDR3. The CDR3 is CASSQDRAGGPQETQYF. The DNA of the CDR3 is TGCGCCAGCAGCCAAGATCGGGCGGGGGGGCCACAAGAGACCCAGTACTTC.

CDR3 DNA sequence: TGTGCCAGCAGGGATGGACTAGCGGGGACCGCGCAGTACGTC. This encodes CASRDGLAGTAQYV. The V gene is TRBV5-4, the J gene TRBJ2-7; 12 positions match TRBD2. This CDR3 spans 14 amino acids. Germline V gene lookup returns CDR1 SGHNT and CDR2 YYREEE (reference sequence). V was pared by 5 bases and J by 9 bases, with 9 bases of the junction left unmatched.

This chain links TRBV30 with TRBJ1-4, with TRBD1 matching over 11 bases. This CDR3 has 14 amino acids. Trimming at V came to 6 bases and at J to 12 bases, leaving 12 bases not matched to a gene. Germline values: CDR1 GTSNPN, CDR2 SVGIG (reference sequence). The CDR3 nucleotides read TGTGCCTGTAACGTCCCGGGACAGGGGGGCCAACTGTTTTTT. Translation gives CACNVPGQGGQLFF. Combining the CDR3 with reference TRBV30 and TRBJ1-4 gives the whole variable domain SQTIHQWPATLVQPVGSPLSLECTVEGTSNPNLYWYRQAAGRGLQLLFYSVGIGQISSEVPQNLSASRPQDRQFILSSKKLLLSDSGFYLCACNVPGQGGQLFFGSGTQLSVL.

This clone was picked up one time. This chain connects TRBV7-2 to TRBJ1-1, with D possibly matching TRBD1 (5 bases). V was clipped by 5 bases and J by 1 base, with 17 bases between them. This CDR3 has 16 residues. Germline V gene lookup returns CDR1 SGHTA and CDR2 FQGNSA. DNA of the CDR3: TGTGCCAGCAGCCCCCGCGGGGCAGGATGGAACACTGAAGCTTTCTTT. It translates to CASSPRGAGWNTEAFF.

The V call is TRBV18, the J call TRBJ1-5; 9 bases are a match to TRBD1. Per the germline V gene, CDR1 is KGHSH and CDR2 is LQKENI. This CDR3 has 18 amino acids. V was pared by 3 bases and J by 5 bases, with 14 bases of the junction left unmatched. Here the CDR3 reads CASSPSPGQGRVHQPQHF. CDR3 in DNA: TGTGCCAGCTCACCGTCACCGGGACAGGGACGAGTCCATCAGCCCCAGCATTTT.

The chain combines TRBV6-5 with TRBJ1-2; the match to TRBD1 covers 8 bases. Losses at the gene ends were 0 bases for V and 1 base for J; bases not matched to a gene: 1. The V gene's germline CDR1 is MNHEY and CDR2 SVGAGI. There are 15 residues in the CDR3. In nucleotides, the CDR3 is TGTGCCAGCAGTTACTCAGACAGGGGTAACTATGGCTACACCTTC. Its protein is CASSYSDRGNYGYTF.

The chain joins TRBV5-1 to TRBJ1-2, with D possibly being TRBD1 (6 bases). The germline V gene encodes CDR1 SGHRS and CDR2 YFSETQ. This CDR3 has 14 residues. V lost 0 bases, J lost 2 bases, and 8 bases lay in between. Here the CDR3 reads CASSLDTGNYGYTF. The CDR3 DNA reads as TGCGCCAGCAGCTTGGATACAGGGAACTATGGCTACACCTTC.

The sample holds one count of this clone. The chain is built from TRBV16 and TRBJ1-1; D remains ambiguous. V gave up 4 bases and J gave up 4 bases, with 16 bases separating them. The CDR3 is made up of 15 amino acids. Germline CDR1 reads KGHSY; CDR2 reads FQNENV. The CDR3 coding sequence is TGTGCCAGCAGCCGCCCTGTGGGAGGCGGCACTGAAGCTTTCTTT. It is translated as CASSRPVGGGTEAFF. The full variable domain, in which reference TRBV16 and TRBJ1-1 provide the parts outside the CDR3, is GEEVAQTPKHLVRGEGQKAKLYCAPIKGHSYVFWYQQVLKNEFKFLISFQNENVFDETGMPKERFSAKCLPNSPCSLEIQATKLEDSAVYFCASSRPVGGGTEAFFGQGTRLTVV.

The rearrangement joins TRBV5-5 to TRBJ1-2; the match to TRBD1 covers 7 bases. The junction had 5 bases not matched to a gene; V was cut back by 4 bases and J by 2 bases. Germline V gene data show CDR1 as SGHKS and CDR2 as YYEKEE (reference sequence). CDR3 length: 14 residues. DNA of the CDR3: TGTGCCAGCAGCCGGGACAGCTCAAACTATGGCTACACCTTC. Translation gives CASSRDSSNYGYTF.

The chain uses TRBV2 and TRBJ2-7, with D possibly being TRBD2 (5 bases). The CDR3 totals 14 residues. Trimming shortened V by 4 bases and J by 2 bases, and 12 bases separated the two germline ends. Per germline, CDR1 SNHLY and CDR2 FYNNEI. The CDR3 nucleotides read TGTGCCAGCAGTGCGAACGGAGGACCCTACGAGCAGTACGTC. Protein product: CASSANGGPYEQYV.